This T cell receptor beta chain stems from a study of blood T cell repertoires in COVID-19. Background on the study: The samples span acute and convalescent COVID-19 from the United States, Italy and Spain. T cells, B-cell-depleted T cells, or PBMCs provided the cDNA or gDNA that served as material.

The protocol was immunoSEQ multiplex PCR, while the TCRdb copy is restricted to in-frame clones and leaves out a portion. The sample consists of about 180,000 clones, more than 70% of them appearing once. V lost 0 bases, J lost 0 bases, and 12 bases lay in between. This CDR3 spans 16 amino acids. The germline CDR1 and CDR2 sequences are SGHRS and YFSETQ. This clone appeared many times. Sequenced material: PBMCs or T cells enriched from blood (not recorded which). The rearrangement links TRBV5-1 to TRBJ2-5; TRBD1 might be the D (6 bases). This sequence was found in a man aged 40-50 years who had recovered from COVID-19. The chain's CDR3 is CASSLDRVGYQETQYF. CDR3 DNA sequence: TGCGCCAGCAGCTTGGACAGGGTGGGTTACCAAGAGACCCAGTACTTC.